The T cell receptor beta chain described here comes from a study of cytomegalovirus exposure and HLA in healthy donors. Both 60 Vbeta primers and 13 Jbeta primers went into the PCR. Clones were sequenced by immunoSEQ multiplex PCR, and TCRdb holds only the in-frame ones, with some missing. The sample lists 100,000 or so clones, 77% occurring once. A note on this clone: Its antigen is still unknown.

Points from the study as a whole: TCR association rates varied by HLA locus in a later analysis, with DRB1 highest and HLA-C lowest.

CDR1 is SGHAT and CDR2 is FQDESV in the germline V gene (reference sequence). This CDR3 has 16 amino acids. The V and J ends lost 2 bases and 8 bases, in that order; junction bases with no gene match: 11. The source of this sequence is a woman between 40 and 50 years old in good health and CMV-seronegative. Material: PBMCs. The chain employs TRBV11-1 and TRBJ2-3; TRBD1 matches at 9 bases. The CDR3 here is CASSLRRGQGPGTQYF. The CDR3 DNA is TGTGCCAGCAGCTTACGAAGGGGACAGGGCCCCGGTACGCAGTATTTT.